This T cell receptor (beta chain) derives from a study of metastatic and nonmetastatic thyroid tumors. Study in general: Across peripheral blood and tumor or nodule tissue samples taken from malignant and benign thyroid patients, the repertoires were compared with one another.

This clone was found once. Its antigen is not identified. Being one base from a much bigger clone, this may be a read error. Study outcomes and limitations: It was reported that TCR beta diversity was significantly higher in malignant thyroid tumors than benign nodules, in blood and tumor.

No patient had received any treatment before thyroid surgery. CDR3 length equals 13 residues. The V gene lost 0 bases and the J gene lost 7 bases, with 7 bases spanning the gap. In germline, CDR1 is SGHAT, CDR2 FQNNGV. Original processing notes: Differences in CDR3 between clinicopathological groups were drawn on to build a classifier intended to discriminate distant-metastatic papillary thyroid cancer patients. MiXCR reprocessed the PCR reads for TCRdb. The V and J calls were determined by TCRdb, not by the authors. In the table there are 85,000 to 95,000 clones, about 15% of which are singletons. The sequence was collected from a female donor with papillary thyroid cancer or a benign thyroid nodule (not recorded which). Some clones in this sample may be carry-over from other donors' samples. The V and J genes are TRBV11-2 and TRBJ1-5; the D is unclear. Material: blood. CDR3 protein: CASSLDLAQPQHF. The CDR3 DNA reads TGTGCCAGCAGCTTAGATCTCGCACAGCCCCAGCATTTT. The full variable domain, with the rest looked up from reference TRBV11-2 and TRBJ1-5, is EAGVAQSPRYKIIEKRQSVAFWCNPISGHATLYWYQQILGQGPKLLIQFQNNGVVDDSQLPKDRFSAERLKGVDSTLKIQPAKLEDSAVYLCASSLDLAQPQHFGDGTRLSIL.